This T cell receptor beta chain originates from a study of shared clonotypes between healthy human individuals. Assay: immunoSEQ multiplex PCR; the TCRdb copy retains only in-frame clones and omits some. The sample comprises about 1.1 million clones, about 80% of which are singletons, and roughly 0.9% rests with the top ten. The TCR originated in a man aged 18-30 years in good health. Some clones in this sample may be carry-over from other donors' samples. The specimen was memory CD4+ T cells from PBMCs. Subset in this sample: CD45RA-negative fraction.

CDR3 amino acids: CASSPPAFYEQYF. In DNA, the CDR3 is TGTGCCAGCAGTCCCCCGGCCTTCTACGAGCAGTACTTC. The V call is TRBV28, the J call TRBJ2-7, with D hard to call. The V end was cut by 5 bases, the J end by 3 bases, with 11 bases between. Looked up from germline, CDR1 is MDHEN and CDR2 is SYDVKM. The CDR3 contains 13 residues.